What follows are 26 T cell receptor beta chains derived from one specimen sequenced in a study of T cell changes during pregnancy in multiple sclerosis. This table comes from immunoSEQ multiplex PCR, and its TCRdb copy is limited to in-frame clones, with some not included. The sample yields approximately 100,000 clones, 92% seen once. The sequencing here drew on peripheral blood, taken after pregnancy. These receptors originate from a female donor with multiple sclerosis, enrolled in a pregnancy study.

The rearrangement uses TRBV6-5 and TRBJ1-2; 7 nucleotides align to TRBD1. The CDR3 extends over 12 amino acids. Unmatched junction bases numbered 9, after V lost 9 bases and J lost 8 bases. CDR1 and CDR2 (germline): MNHEY, SVGAGI. In DNA form, the CDR3 reads TGTGCCAGTGCTGAGGGGGCAAGGGGCTACACCTTC. Residues: CASAEGARGYTF.

The rearrangement joins TRBV9 to TRBJ2-5; the match to TRBD2 covers 10 bases. The germline V gene has CDR1 SGDLS and CDR2 YYNGEE. Germline trimming cut 4 bases from V and 3 bases from J; bases unmatched to any gene: 3. The CDR3 is 14 amino acids. CDR3: CASSPGLAEETQYF. The CDR3 bases are TGTGCCAGCAGCCCAGGACTAGCGGAAGAGACCCAGTACTTC.

The chain employs TRBV5-1 and TRBJ2-1; 7 bases are a match to TRBD1. After removal of 4 bases from V and 5 bases from J, the junction contained 12 bases not matched to a gene. Per the germline V gene, CDR1 is SGHRS and CDR2 is YFSETQ. The CDR3 is 16 residues long. The CDR3 DNA reads TGCGCCAGCAGCGGAGACAGGGCGTTGGCGGACAATGAGCAGTTCTTC. Encoded protein: CASSGDRALADNEQFF.

The V call is TRBV10-1, the J call TRBJ1-1; 7 bases align to TRBD1. The V and J ends lost 5 bases and 5 bases, in that order; junction bases with no gene match: 2. CDR3 size: 12 residues. Germline CDR1 is WNHNN and CDR2 is SYGVQD (reference sequence). DNA of the CDR3: TGCGCCAGCAGTTCAGGGGGGACTGAAGCTTTCTTT. This encodes CASSSGGTEAFF.

The V call is TRBV14, the J call TRBJ1-2; the D is unclear. Germline CDR1 and CDR2: SGHDN and FVKESK. CDR3 length: 16 residues. Between the trimmed V and J ends, which lost 0 bases and 2 bases, there was a span of 13 bases. CDR3 sequence reads: CASSQERGGSNYGYTF. The CDR3 DNA sequence: TGTGCCAGCAGCCAAGAACGGGGAGGCAGCAACTATGGCTACACCTTC.

In this sample, this clone turned up once. The genes are TRBV7-9 and TRBJ1-2; D gene unclear. Trimming removed 3 bases at V and 4 bases at J, with 9 bases between. CDR1 is SEHNR, CDR2 FQNEAQ, per germline (reference sequence). The CDR3 is 13 amino acids. In DNA, the CDR3 is TGTGCCAGCAGCTTTACAGAGTTCTATGGCTACACCTTC. Protein sequence: CASSFTEFYGYTF. Combining the CDR3 with reference TRBV7-9 and TRBJ1-2 gives the whole variable domain DTGVSQNPRHKITKRGQNVTFRCDPISEHNRLYWYRQTLGQGPEFLTYFQNEAQLEKSRLLSDRFSAERPKGSFSTLEIQRTEQGDSAMYLCASSFTEFYGYTFGSGTRLTVV.

The CDR3 loop is CASSAEWRAEAFF. CDR3 in DNA: TGTGCCAGCAGTGCGGAATGGCGGGCTGAAGCTTTCTTT. The V call is TRBV6-5, the J call TRBJ1-1; D uncertain. Germline CDR1 MNHEY, CDR2 SVGAGI. Trimming stripped 5 bases from V and 6 bases from J, with 13 bases between. The CDR3 has 13 residues.

The chain carries TRBV5-1 and TRBJ2-6; D unclear. Germline V lookup: CDR1 SGHRS, CDR2 YFSETQ. The CDR3 is 17 residues long. The V and J ends lost 7 bases and 4 bases respectively, with 21 bases between them. In DNA form, the CDR3 reads TGCGCCAGCGTCCCTACCCAGGCTGCCTTGGGGGCCAACGTCCTGACTTTC. It is translated as CASVPTQAALGANVLTF.

The chain uses TRBV11-2 and TRBJ2-7; no clear D gene. Trimming removed 1 base from V and 2 bases from J, with 9 bases in between. The CDR3 spans 14 residues. CDR1 SGHAT and CDR2 FQNNGV come from the germline V gene. The CDR3 spells CASSLGDTAYEQYF. The CDR3 coding sequence is TGTGCCAGCAGCTTAGGAGACACCGCCTACGAGCAGTACTTC.

CDR3 sequence: CAISESDRVANSPLHF. In DNA, the CDR3 is TGTGCCATCAGTGAGTCGGACAGGGTAGCCAATTCACCCCTCCACTTT. The chain carries TRBV10-3 and TRBJ1-6; TRBD1 agrees at 8 bases. This CDR3 region has 16 residues. The V segment lost 0 bases and the J segment 7 bases; nucleotides outside the gene matches: 5. Per the germline V gene, CDR1 is ENHRY and CDR2 is SYGVKD.

The V gene is TRBV28, the J gene TRBJ1-3, with D possibly TRBD1 on 6 matching bases. The CDR3 has 13 amino acids. Trimming removed 11 bases from V and 4 bases from J, with 15 bases in between. Germline CDR1 is MDHEN and CDR2 is SYDVKM. As DNA, the CDR3 is TGTGCCTCCGACAGGACGGGAGGAAACACCATATATTTT. It yields the protein CASDRTGGNTIYF.

The rearrangement joins TRBV5-4 to TRBJ1-1, with D maybe TRBD1 (5 bases). Germline V CDR1 and CDR2: SGHNT, YYREEE (reference sequence). The V end lost 0 bases, the J end lost 4 bases, and 13 bases lay between the germline ends. The CDR3 loop spans 15 amino acids. CDR3 DNA sequence: TGTGCCAGCAGCTTGGCCGCCGGGGGTGGCACTGAAGCTTTCTTT. Translating gives CASSLAAGGGTEAFF.

The V call is TRBV4-2, the J call TRBJ2-1; the match to TRBD2 covers 8 bases. The V segment lost 0 bases and the J segment 0 bases; nucleotides outside the gene matches: 4. The length of the CDR3 is 17 residues. CDR1 is LGHNA, CDR2 YNFKEQ, per germline. The CDR3 here is CASSQDRGGTSYNEQFF. The CDR3 coding sequence is TGTGCCAGCAGCCAAGATCGGGGGGGGACCTCCTACAATGAGCAGTTCTTC.

The chain links TRBV27 to TRBJ1-4; 12 bases are a match to TRBD1. CDR1 is MNHEY, CDR2 SMNVEV, per germline (reference sequence). Losses at the gene ends were 6 bases for V and 7 bases for J; bases not matched to a gene: 12. The length of the CDR3 is 17 residues. In nucleotides, the CDR3 is TGTGCCAGCAGGCCCCTCGGGACAGGGGGCGCGTTTGAAAAACTGTTTTTT. It codes for CASRPLGTGGAFEKLFF.

This chain joins TRBV10-3 and TRBJ1-1, with no clear D. Trimming removed 3 bases at V and 3 bases at J, with 8 bases between. The CDR3 has 13 amino acids. In germline, CDR1 is ENHRY, CDR2 SYGVKD. The chain's CDR3 is CAISDSGYTEAFF. CDR3 nucleotide sequence: TGTGCCATCAGTGATAGTGGTTACACTGAAGCTTTCTTT.

This clone was picked up a small number of times. V is TRBV11-3 and J is TRBJ2-1; 7 nucleotides match TRBD2. From germline, CDR1 is SGHNT and CDR2 YENEEA. V trimming: 3 bases; J trimming: 8 bases; junction bases outside the gene matches: 7. The CDR3 loop spans 14 amino acids. The CDR3 DNA reads TGTGCCAGCAGCTTCCGCGGGAGATGGGATGAGCAGTTCTTC. This sequence encodes CASSFRGRWDEQFF.

The chain recombines TRBV15 with TRBJ2-7, with D tentatively TRBD1 (5 bases). The CDR3 loop spans 15 amino acids. In germline, CDR1 is LNHNV, CDR2 YYDKDF (reference sequence). V lost 0 bases and J 0 bases, leaving 9 bases between the germline ends. Here the CDR3 DNA reads TGTGCCACCAGCAGAGACCCAGGGCCCTCCTACGAGCAGTACTTC. Translation: CATSRDPGPSYEQYF.

This chain joins TRBV7-9 and TRBJ1-4; TRBD1 matches 9 bases. The germline gives CDR1 SEHNR, CDR2 FQNEAQ (reference sequence). The CDR3 runs 15 residues. J was trimmed by 7 bases and V by 4 bases; bases with no gene match: 7. The CDR3 DNA sequence: TGTGCCAGCAGCTCGGACAGGGGAAGCGGTGAAAAACTGTTTTTT. Its protein is CASSSDRGSGEKLFF.

In this sample, this clone turned up once. The chain links TRBV9 to TRBJ1-3, with TRBD1 matching over 9 bases. This CDR3 has 15 amino acids. The ends lost 4 bases at V and 3 bases at J; junction bases unmatched: 5. Germline V gene data show CDR1 as SGDLS and CDR2 as YYNGEE. The CDR3 DNA reads as TGTGCCAGCAGCCGGACAGGGGCTTATGGAAACACCATATATTTT. This encodes CASSRTGAYGNTIYF.

In its sample, this clone was seen once. The chain links TRBV5-1 to TRBJ2-7, with 10 bases matching TRBD1. Germline lookup yields CDR1 SGHRS and CDR2 YFSETQ. The CDR3 spans 15 residues. With 4 bases clipped from V and 1 base from J, the junction kept 5 bases outside the gene matches. CDR3 sequence reads: CASSVRTGGSYEQYF. CDR3 in DNA: TGCGCCAGCAGCGTAAGGACAGGGGGGTCCTACGAGCAGTACTTC.

The V call is TRBV28, the J call TRBJ1-3; tentative D call: TRBD1 (6 bases). Trimming stripped 8 bases from V and 0 bases from J, with 17 bases between. The CDR3 contains 16 residues. Germline-derived CDR1 and CDR2 are MDHEN and SYDVKM. The CDR3 sequence: CASALGGRRSGNTIYF. The CDR3 DNA reads TGTGCCAGCGCCCTTGGGGGCAGGCGCTCTGGAAACACCATATATTTT.

V gene TRBV11-2 combines with J gene TRBJ1-1; 8 bases align to TRBD1. The length of the CDR3 is 15 residues. Germline trimming cut 0 bases from V and 5 bases from J; bases unmatched to any gene: 5. Looked up from germline, CDR1 is SGHAT and CDR2 is FQNNGV. The DNA of the CDR3 is TGTGCCAGCAGCTTAGAGCGGACAGGGCGTACTGAAGCTTTCTTT. Its translation is CASSLERTGRTEAFF.

V is TRBV27 and J is TRBJ1-5; 7 positions agree with TRBD1. The CDR3 runs 14 residues. V was clipped by 2 bases and J by 10 bases; unmatched bases: 8. CDR1 and CDR2 (germline): MNHEY, SMNVEV (reference sequence). The CDR3 DNA reads as TGTGCCAGCAGTTTAGGGCAGGGGGGCGGCCCCCAGCATTTT. Protein: CASSLGQGGGPQHF.

The rearrangement uses TRBV19 and TRBJ1-1; possible D gene TRBD1, 6 bases. Germline V gene lookup returns CDR1 LNHDA and CDR2 SQIVND (reference sequence). V was clipped by 4 bases and J by 5 bases, with 14 bases between them. CDR3 size: 14 residues. The CDR3 spells CASSNARGRTEAFF. CDR3 nucleotides: TGTGCCAGTAGTAATGCCAGGGGCAGGACTGAAGCTTTCTTT.

The rearrangement uses TRBV20-1 and TRBJ1-1; D ambiguous. Germline V gene data show CDR1 as DFQATT and CDR2 as SNEGSKA (reference sequence). Trimming took 5 bases from V and 9 from J, leaving 13 bases between them. The CDR3 runs 11 residues. The CDR3 DNA reads as TGCAGTGCTGTCGTGAGGTCACAAGCTTTCTTT. Its translation is CSAVVRSQAFF.

In its sample, this clone was seen once. The chain is built from TRBV19 and TRBJ1-5; 7 positions agree with TRBD1. The CDR3 has 16 residues. Germline CDR1 and CDR2: LNHDA and SQIVND (reference sequence). The junction had 13 bases not matched to a gene; V was cut back by 10 bases and J by 1 base. The CDR3 region is CATRPAGGTSNQPQHF. CDR3 coding DNA: TGTGCCACCCGCCCGGCAGGGGGAACAAGCAATCAGCCCCAGCATTTT.